This entry describes one T cell receptor beta chain. Antigen unknown. It was across several immunoSEQ plates that each subset's genomic DNA was evenly split. Study processing details: ImmunoSEQ gave junction-only sequences without quality scores, so filtering differed. Profiling relied on immunoSEQ multiplex PCR, and the TCRdb table lists in-frame clones only, not all of them. The V and J calls and clone size are taken from that table; D and trimming were inferred from the DNA. The top ten hold about 0.064% of the sample, which has approximately 530,000 clones, approximately 95% seen once. This specimen comes from a study of shared clonotypes between healthy human individuals. Notes on the study in general: Estimated clonotype richness was generally higher in naive than memory subsets.

The sequencing sample was made of naive CD4+ T cells sorted from blood. Stated subset: CD45RA+ positively selected. This clonotype originated in a woman aged 25 to 39 in good health.

CDR3 residues: CASSSVIYGYTF. CDR3 bases: TGTGCCAGCAGCTCAGTCATCTATGGCTACACCTTC. The rearrangement joins TRBV11-2 to TRBJ1-2, with D uncertain. V lost 4 bases to trimming and J lost 4 bases, with 7 bases between them. This CDR3 contains 12 residues. Looked up from germline, CDR1 is SGHAT and CDR2 is FQNNGV.